Presented here are 21 T cell receptor beta chains from one specimen sequenced in a study of neurological immune-mediated disorders. Time point described: longitudinal time-point 2. One entry per CDR3 protein results from TCRdb running MiXCR on the 5' RACE reads. The repertoire holds approximately 89,000 distinct CDR3 sequences, with around 14% as singletons. Specimen: PBMCs. Receptor source: a female donor with HTLV-1-associated myelopathy (HAM/TSP).

Note on this clonotype: A junction end diverges from the germline sequence, so it may reflect a read error. The rearrangement links TRBV20-1 to TRBJ1-5; TRBD1 matches at 8 bases. This CDR3 spans 14 amino acids. Germline V gives CDR1 DFQATT, CDR2 SNEGSKA (reference sequence). The CDR3 sequence is CSASIQGDHQLQHF. CDR3 coding DNA: TGCAGTGCTTCTATACAGGGGGACCATCAGCTCCAGCATTTT.

This clonotype was detected ten times or more. The gene calls are TRBV28 and TRBJ2-7, with D tentatively TRBD2 (7 bases). The germline V gene encodes CDR1 MDHEN and CDR2 SYDVKM. The length of the CDR3 is 15 residues. V was pared by 2 bases and J by 2 bases, with 13 bases between. The CDR3, as DNA: TGTGCCAGCAGTTTAGGGGGGGGCAGTCCCTACGAGCAGTACTTC. This gives the protein CASSLGGGSPYEQYF.

This clonotype showed up many times. The chain links TRBV6-5 to TRBJ2-3; no clear D gene. The germline gives CDR1 MNHEY, CDR2 SVGAGI. V was shortened by 3 bases and J by 7 bases, with 8 bases between the two germline ends. This CDR3 is built from 12 residues. The DNA for the CDR3 is TGTGCCAGCAGTTATGGTAGTAATACGCAGTATTTT. Protein sequence: CASSYGSNTQYF.

As to this clonotype: Here the CDR3 omits its conserved ending phenylalanine or tryptophan, so a read error is the likely source. This rearrangement joins TRBV20-1 to TRBJ1-5; TRBD1 might be the D (6 bases). The CDR3 spans 15 residues. Germline V lookup: CDR1 DFQATT, CDR2 SNEGSKA (reference sequence). CDR3 residues: CSAGSNNRVNQTQHL. DNA of the CDR3: TGTAGTGCTGGAAGTAATAACAGGGTGAATCAGACCCAGCATCTT.

The table lists this clonotype with many counts. The rearrangement joins TRBV24-1 to TRBJ2-3; 9 bases map to TRBD1. CDR3 length: 16 residues. Looked up from germline, CDR1 is KGHDR and CDR2 is SFDVKD. The ends lost 4 bases at V and 3 bases at J; junction bases unmatched: 7. The CDR3 protein is CATSEPTGGQTDTQYF. Here the CDR3 DNA reads TGTGCCACCAGTGAACCGACAGGGGGTCAAACAGATACGCAGTATTTT.

This sequence joins TRBV5-1 and TRBJ2-7; no definite D call. Deletions cut 4 bases from V and 3 bases from J, with 14 bases between. CDR1 and CDR2 (germline): SGHRS, YFSETQ. The CDR3 is 14 amino acids. The CDR3, as DNA: TGCGCCAGCAGCCTCCCGACGGTACGCTACGAGCAGTACTTC. Its protein is CASSLPTVRYEQYF. Using reference TRBV5-1 and TRBJ2-7 for the parts outside the CDR3, the full variable domain is KAGVTQTPRYLIKTRGQQVTLSCSPISGHRSVSWYQQTPGQGLQFLFEYFSETQRNKGNFPGRFSGRQFSNSRSEMNVSTLELGDSALYLCASSLPTVRYEQYFGPGTRLTVT.

This clonotype was observed at least ten times. This sequence joins TRBV27 and TRBJ2-7, with unresolved D. The V end lost 0 bases, the J end lost 7 bases, and 4 bases lay between the germline ends. CDR3 size: 11 residues. The germline gives CDR1 MNHEY, CDR2 SMNVEV (reference sequence). The CDR3 coding sequence is TGTGCCAGCAGTTTATCAGGGGAGCAGTACTTC. Translated: CASSLSGEQYF.

There are a few counts of this clonotype. The rearrangement uses TRBV27 and TRBJ2-3; TRBD2 matches at 16 bases. J was trimmed by 13 bases and V by 5 bases; bases with no gene match: 9. Looked up from germline, CDR1 is MNHEY and CDR2 is SMNVEV (reference sequence). The CDR3 consists of 15 residues. DNA for the CDR3: TGTGCCAGCAGTCCCCCGGGACTAGCGGGGGGGCGGGAGTATTTT. This sequence encodes CASSPPGLAGGREYF.

At least ten counts were recorded for this clonotype. This rearrangement joins TRBV5-1 to TRBJ2-3; D remains unclear. This CDR3 comprises 13 residues. Germline CDR1 reads SGHRS; CDR2 reads YFSETQ. V shed 0 bases and J shed 6 bases, with 8 bases lying between them. Here the CDR3 reads CASSLVLGDTQYF. The CDR3 DNA follows: TGCGCCAGCAGCTTGGTGCTAGGGGATACGCAGTATTTT. Full variable domain (rest looked up from reference TRBV5-1 and TRBJ2-3): KAGVTQTPRYLIKTRGQQVTLSCSPISGHRSVSWYQQTPGQGLQFLFEYFSETQRNKGNFPGRFSGRQFSNSRSEMNVSTLELGDSALYLCASSLVLGDTQYFGPGTRLTVL.

Comments on this clonotype: This could be a read error, since a much larger clone is one nucleotide away. The chain has TRBV12-3 or TRBV12-4 and TRBJ1-3; D might be TRBD1 (6 bases). The CDR3 runs 18 residues. The CDR3: CASSLRGNTVSSGNIIYF. The CDR3 DNA sequence: TGTGCCAGCAGTTTAAGGGGGAACACGGTCAGCTCTGGAAACATCATATATTTT.

This chain joins TRBV5-1 and TRBJ2-7; a possible D gene is TRBD2 (7 bases). Germline V gene data show CDR1 as SGHRS and CDR2 as YFSETQ. V lost 1 base and J 6 bases, leaving 17 bases between the germline ends. This CDR3 is 15 amino acids long. CDR3 residues: CASSLFTGRESEQYF. The CDR3 DNA follows: TGCGCCAGCAGCTTGTTTACAGGGCGGGAGTCCGAGCAGTACTTC.

In its sample, this clonotype is medium-sized. The chain carries TRBV7-2 and TRBJ2-5; D is ambiguous. The germline V gene has CDR1 SGHTA and CDR2 FQGNSA. The CDR3 loop spans 16 amino acids. The V gene lost 4 bases and the J gene lost 1 base, with 16 bases spanning the gap. The CDR3 nucleotides read TGTGCCAGCAGCTCGCCGTTTCGGCTCGGCCAAGAGACCCAGTACTTC. It codes for CASSSPFRLGQETQYF. The whole variable domain, remainder taken from reference TRBV7-2 and TRBJ2-5, is GAGVSQSPSNKVTEKGKDVELRCDPISGHTALYWYRQSLGQGLEFLIYFQGNSAPDKSGLPSDRFSAERTGGSVSTLTIQRTQQEDSAVYLCASSSPFRLGQETQYFGPGTRLLVL.

This clonotype has a handful of counts. Here the CDR3 DNA reads TGTGCCAGCAGCTCTCTGGACTACAATGAGCAGTTCTTC. Protein: CASSSLDYNEQFF. The chain recombines TRBV11-3 with TRBJ2-1; D uncertain. V was shortened by 4 bases and J by 3 bases, with 7 bases between the two germline ends. The CDR3 loop spans 13 amino acids. Per germline, CDR1 SGHNT and CDR2 YENEEA.

Only a few counts were recorded for this clonotype. The J gene is TRBJ1-2, the V gene TRBV19; a possible D gene is TRBD1 (5 bases). Trimming left V 7 bases short and J 2 bases short, with 20 bases between. This CDR3 contains 16 residues. Germline V gives CDR1 LNHDA, CDR2 SQIVND (reference sequence). CDR3 in amino acids: CASIAQGGAKNYGYTF. CDR3 sequence (DNA): TGTGCCAGTATCGCTCAAGGAGGGGCGAAGAACTATGGCTACACCTTC.

This clonotype was detected a few times. The rearrangement uses TRBV12-3 or TRBV12-4 and TRBJ2-1; 15 bases line up with TRBD2. The V and J ends lost 4 bases and 3 bases, in that order; junction bases with no gene match: 10. The CDR3 contains 19 residues. This CDR3 is CASSSSGTSGGLLYNEQFF. CDR3 nucleotides: TGTGCCAGCAGTTCATCCGGGACTAGCGGGGGGCTTCTCTACAATGAGCAGTTCTTC.

This clonotype has at least ten counts. The chain carries TRBV5-1 and TRBJ2-6, with 7 bases identical to TRBD1. The V gene's germline CDR1 is SGHRS and CDR2 YFSETQ. This CDR3 contains 15 residues. V lost 4 bases and J lost 2; bases outside the gene matches: 3. DNA for the CDR3: TGCGCCAGCAGCGCAACAGGGGCTGGGGCCAACGTCCTGACTTTC. Translation: CASSATGAGANVLTF.

This chain connects TRBV5-1 to TRBJ2-1; 13 bases align to TRBD2. The CDR3 consists of 16 residues. Trimming took 4 bases from V and 4 from J; bases not matched to a gene: 5. CDR1 and CDR2 (germline): SGHRS, YFSETQ. CDR3 sequence reads: CASSVPGLAGYNEQFF. CDR3 in DNA: TGCGCCAGCAGCGTACCGGGACTAGCGGGATACAATGAGCAGTTCTTC.

A word on this clonotype: A read error is possible here, since a much larger clone lies one base away. V and J are TRBV7-2 and TRBJ2-3, with a tentative D call TRBD2 (5 bases). This CDR3 is built from 15 residues. Per the germline V gene, CDR1 is SGHTA and CDR2 is FQGNSA. Written as DNA, the CDR3 is TGTGCCAGCCTTGCCGGAGGCCACTGGAGAGATACGGAGTATTTT. Its translation is CASLAGGHWRDTEYF.

Note on this clonotype: A much larger clone is a single base away; this may be a read error. The rearrangement uses TRBV27 and TRBJ1-5, with TRBD1 identical over 8 bases. V trimming: 3 bases; J trimming: 3 bases; junction bases outside the gene matches: 4. The CDR3 is 15 amino acids. CDR1 and CDR2 (germline): MNHEY, SMNVEV (reference sequence). CDR3 bases: TGTGCCAGCAGTTTGGGACAGGTGGACAATCAGCCCCAGCATTTT. Amino acid sequence: CASSLGQVDNQPQHF.

This clonotype was detected ten times or more. The V gene is TRBV24-1, the J gene TRBJ2-1; TRBD1 agrees at 10 bases. Losses at the gene ends were 3 bases for V and 9 bases for J; bases not matched to a gene: 7. The CDR3 totals 15 residues. Germline values: CDR1 KGHDR, CDR2 SFDVKD. The CDR3 coding sequence is TGTGCCACCAGTGATCGGGACAGGGGTACAACTGAGCAGTTCTTC. Residues: CATSDRDRGTTEQFF.

This clonotype was observed many times. The V call is TRBV6-4, the J call TRBJ1-1; D call uncertain. CDR1 is MRHNA, CDR2 SNTAGT, per germline. The CDR3 extends over 13 amino acids. V was clipped by 5 bases and J by 2 bases, with 9 bases between them. DNA of the CDR3: TGTGCCAGCAGTAATAATATTAACACTGAAGCTTTCTTT. Residues: CASSNNINTEAFF.